The subject of this entry is one T cell receptor beta chain. The sample contains more than one DNA sequence encoding this CDR3. These data originate in a study of blood T cell repertoires in COVID-19. For the study at large: There were acute and convalescent COVID-19 samples, and they came from the United States, Italy and Spain. From T cells, B-cell-depleted T cells, or PBMCs came the material, which was cDNA or gDNA.

V was clipped by 9 bases and J by 10 bases; unmatched bases: 13. Per the germline V gene, CDR1 is ENHRY and CDR2 is SYGVKD. The CDR3 extends over 14 amino acids. Methods used by the authors: Scientists estimated how many nucleated cells there were by amplifying reference gene primers. Generated by immunoSEQ multiplex PCR, the TCRdb table keeps only in-frame clones and is missing some. V and J calls and clone size come straight from that table; D and trimming were deduced from the DNA. The table has 150,000 to 200,000 clones, around 90% seen once. The chain combines TRBV10-3 with TRBJ2-2, with 8 bases lining up with TRBD1. Material for sequencing was peripheral blood. This receptor was identified in a human donor in a cohort sampled during active COVID-19. DNA of the CDR3: TGTGCCATTAGTAGAGACAGGGGAGAATCGGAGCTGTTTTTT. Protein sequence: CAISRDRGESELFF.